This T cell receptor beta chain was recovered during a study of blood T cell repertoires in COVID-19. Across the whole study: Samples of COVID-19 (acute and convalescent) were obtained from the United States, Italy and Spain. Nucleic acid was either cDNA or gDNA, and it came from T cells, B-cell-depleted T cells, or PBMCs.

The authors' processing: Nucleated cell counts were estimated from reference gene primer amplification. Sequencing was performed with immunoSEQ multiplex PCR; in TCRdb, only in-frame clones are kept and a portion is missing. That table furnishes V, J and clone size, whereas the DNA furnished D and trimming. The top ten clones hold roughly 5.6% of a sample with a few hundred thousand clones, around 90% of them seen once. The CDR3 is made up of 14 amino acids. CDR1 MGHRA and CDR2 YSYEKL come from the germline V gene. With V trimmed by 3 bases and J by 4 bases, 3 bases remained unmatched. This TCR was sampled from a woman in her sixties or seventies with COVID-19, enrolled during active disease. The V gene is TRBV4-1, the J gene TRBJ1-2, with 9 bases aligning to TRBD1. Sequenced: peripheral blood. The CDR3 bases are TGCGCCAGCAGCCAGACGACAGGGGGCTATGGCTACACCTTC. Translated: CASSQTTGGYGYTF.